This record looks at one TCR beta chain sequence and its context. This clone's antigen is unknown. No much larger clone is present one base from it, and per-base qualities are unavailable. This entry belongs to a study of shared clonotypes between healthy human individuals (TCRdb year 2020). With regard to the full study: The cohort included three men and a couple of women between 18 and 49 years of age. For each donor, CD4 naive and CD4 memory were each given three plates, CD8 naive was given two plates, and CD8 memory was given one plate. To estimate repertoire size and how much clonotypes are shared between individuals, the study performed deep sequencing of blood TCR repertoires from about five healthy adults. To increase sequencing depth and limit assay-specific biases, TCR repertoire library preparation and sequencing were carried out by different laboratories using diverse techniques. Per donor, leukapheresis produced somewhere between about 0.94 and 9 billion PBMCs. Paper-wide results and their limitations: Based on pairwise subsampling, the degree of clonotype sharing among donors was expected to be affected by sequencing depth. Compared with non-shared clonotypes, clonotypes shared by all four sorted-subset donors had higher generation probabilities. Roughly 5.2% of naive CD4, roughly 3.6% of naive CD8, approximately 2% of memory CD4, and 0.4% of memory CD8 clonotypes were shared across several donors. Larger estimated clonotype richness was generally found for naive subsets than for memory subsets. Sampling was restricted to blood, and TCR repertoires in tissues likely differ from the TCR repertoires found in blood. Because the study included a small number of donors, the genetic and exposure-history diversity represented was limited. Incomplete sequencing was indicated by rarefaction of sorted-subset datasets, despite the large sequencing depth.

Taken from cysteine to phenylalanine, the CDR3 has 15 residues. Left in the record is the CDR3 DNA by itself, 45 bases read in frame from the first base. CDR1 is given as SGHAT and CDR2 as FQNNGV, both from the germline V gene. V drops 5 bases and J drops 6 bases, leaving 19 bases in between. CD8 naive samples were obtained by positive selection for CCR7 among CD45RO-negative cells, yielding a CD45RA+CCR7+ population from which TemRA cells were excluded. Donors were healthy HIV-negative adults with no recently reported acute infections or vaccinations. Every donor was a Caucasian adult living in Nashville, Tennessee, USA. Blood was obtained by leukapheresis, after which PBMCs were separated by Ficoll-Histopaque density gradient centrifugation and cryopreserved in liquid nitrogen vapor phase. Analytical flow cytometry was used to check the purity and quantity of every magnetically sorted T cell population. Genomic DNA was isolated from every sorted fraction and measured by UV absorbance on a Nanodrop 2000c.

TCR CDR3 regions were amplified from genomic DNA by multiplex PCR using the deep immunoSEQ assay. Extracted genomic DNA from each cell subset was spread evenly across all wells of several immunoSEQ 96-well plates, with each plate serving as a replicate. Each replicate PCR for sorted subsets received about 210 ng genomic DNA, equal to 30,000 or so T cell genomes. Purified libraries were measured with a Qubit 3.0 fluorometer, size-checked on a Bioanalyzer 2100, and measured again with the KAPA Library Quantification kit. Every immunoSEQ 96-well plate was sequenced on a separate single-read 150-cycle Illumina NextSeq 550 flow cell. The original methods were these. Because the immunoSEQ output included only junctional sequences and no quality scores, the filtering could not be the same as the filtering used for full-length reads. To assign V/J genes and CDR3, sequences were annotated using PyIR, a Python wrapper for IgBLAST v1.9, with IMGT germline references. Reads with weak V/J assignments (E-value above 1e-6), missing CDR3, stop codons, out-of-frame junctions, or ambiguous translated residues were removed. A V3J clonotype was defined by an identical inferred V gene, J gene, and CDR3 amino acid sequence. To compute the percentage overlap between repertoires, the number of shared unique clonotypes was divided by the size of the smaller repertoire. Repertoire richness was assessed with RTK rarefaction, the Chao1 estimator, and Recon v2.1 estimates of unobserved clonotypes. For all TCRbeta clonotypes obtained by the gDNA method from a few donors, generation probabilities were computed with OLGA. The table comes from immuneACCESS by way of TCRdb, which keeps in-frame sequences with V and J called. Part of the clones is missing from these tables; in studies checked, under half for an unresolved V gene and the rest for unknown reasons. That table furnishes V, J and clone size, whereas the DNA furnished D and trimming. The sample contains around 2,000,000 clones, roughly 95% of them found a single time. The ten largest clones take up around 1% of the sample.

The receptor was isolated from a man between 18 and 29 years old in good health. Sample: naive CD8+ T cells sorted from blood. The cell subset or site label, read with the paper, signifies: CD45RA+CCR7+. The chain links TRBV11-2 with TRBJ1-2; the D segment could be TRBD1, given 6 matching bases. The nucleotide sequence reads TGTGCCAGCAGCATAACGACAGGAGGTTTGGATGGCTACACCTTC. Translated, this is CASSITTGGLDGYTF.